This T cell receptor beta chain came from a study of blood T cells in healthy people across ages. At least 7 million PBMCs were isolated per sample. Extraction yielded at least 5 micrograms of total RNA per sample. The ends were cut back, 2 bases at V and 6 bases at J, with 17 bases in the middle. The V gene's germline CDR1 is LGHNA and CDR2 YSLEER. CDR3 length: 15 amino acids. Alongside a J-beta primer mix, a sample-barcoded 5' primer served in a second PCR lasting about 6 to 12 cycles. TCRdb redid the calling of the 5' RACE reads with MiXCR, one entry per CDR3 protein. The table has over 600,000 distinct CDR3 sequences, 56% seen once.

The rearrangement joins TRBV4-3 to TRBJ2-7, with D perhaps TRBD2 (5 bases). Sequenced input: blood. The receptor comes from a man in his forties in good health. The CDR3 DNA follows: TGCGCCAGCAGCCAACAAGGGTTCGGAGAGGGCGAGCAGTACTTC. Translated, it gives CASSQQGFGEGEQYF.